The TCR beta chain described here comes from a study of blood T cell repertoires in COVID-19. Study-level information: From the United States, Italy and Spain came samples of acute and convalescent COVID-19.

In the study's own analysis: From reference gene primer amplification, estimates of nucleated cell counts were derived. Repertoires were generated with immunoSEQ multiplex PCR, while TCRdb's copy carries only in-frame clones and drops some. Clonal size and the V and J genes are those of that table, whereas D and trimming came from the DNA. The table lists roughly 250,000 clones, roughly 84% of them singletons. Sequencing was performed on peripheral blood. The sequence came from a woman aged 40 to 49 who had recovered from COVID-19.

The CDR3 coding sequence is TGTGCCAGCCGCGACTATAAGGGGGTAAATTCACCCCTCCACTTT. Translated: CASRDYKGVNSPLHF. The chain links TRBV11-2 to TRBJ1-6, with a weak D call TRBD1 (6 bases). Germline loops: CDR1 SGHAT, CDR2 FQNNGV. Trimming shortened V by 8 bases and J by 7 bases, and 18 bases separated the two germline ends. The CDR3 contains 15 residues.